The text below deals with one TCR beta chain. The record originates from a study of CD8+ T cells in alopecia areata. RNA extraction was followed by reverse transcription into cDNA, which acted as the sequencing template. Profiled with immunoSEQ multiplex PCR; TCRdb holds only in-frame clones, not every one. Among some 98,000 clones listed, roughly three fifths were seen once. V lost 4 bases and J 4 bases, leaving 8 bases between the germline ends. Germline lookup yields CDR1 SGHDT and CDR2 YYEEEE. CDR3 length equals 13 residues. The treatment denotes: oral pan-JAK inhibitor, 5-10 mg twice daily. The sequence was collected from a human donor with alopecia areata. This sample comprised CD8+ T cells sorted from blood, obtained at week 4, from a patient treated with tofacitinib. The chain couples TRBV5-6 to TRBJ1-4; D not resolved. CDR3 nucleotides: TGTGCCAGCAGCGACGTTCTTAATGAAAAACTGTTTTTT. Translation: CASSDVLNEKLFF.